The TCR beta chain described here comes from a study of Ad26.COV2.S vaccination and SARS-CoV-2 variants. Clones were read by immunoSEQ multiplex PCR, and TCRdb kept only the in-frame ones, dropping some. The sample yields about 440,000 clones, 90% seen once. Specified treatment: some 19 received Ad26.COV2.S at low or high dose, single or two shots; about 5 received placebo; per-sample allocation not given. The study sampled participants on day 63 after the first vaccine or placebo injection. SARS-CoV-2 spike from the Wuhan strain was encoded by the vaccine, an Ad26 vector. Regarding the study as a whole: Considerable breadth of spike-specific CD8+ and CD4+ T cell responses has reportedly been documented following vaccination.

Trimming took 5 bases from V and 6 from J, leaving 15 bases between them. Per germline, CDR1 SGHVS and CDR2 FQNEAQ. CDR3 length: 14 residues. As to this clone: Its antigen is still unknown.

The genes are TRBV7-8 and TRBJ2-3, with a tentative D call TRBD1 (5 bases). The origin of this receptor is a person between 18 and 65 years old who received the Ad26.COV2.S COVID-19 vaccine or a placebo. The sample in question was peripheral blood, obtained in a trial of Ad26.COV2.S vaccine versus placebo. The CDR3 region has the DNA TGTGCCAGCAGCCTTGTTCCGCCAGGGGATACGCAGTATTTT. It translates to CASSLVPPGDTQYF.